The 3 T cell receptor beta chains reported below all come from one sample, sequenced in a study of CD8 T cells in ankylosing spondylitis. Notes on the study in general: Blood from ankylosing spondylitis patients appeared to carry a characteristic roughly 8-variant TCR beta motif.

These TCRs are of unknown antigen specificity. From the 5' RACE reads, TCRdb called clonotypes with MiXCR, one entry per CDR3 protein. The repertoire consists of 670,000 or so distinct CDR3 sequences, with roughly 19% occurring once and the leading ten covering 19%. The sequencing input was blood, either unsorted or a sorted T cell fraction (not recorded which). The receptors derive from a male donor with ankylosing spondylitis.

This clonotype was seen only a few times. The chain employs TRBV12-3 or TRBV12-4 and TRBJ2-1, with 11 bases lining up with TRBD2. V lost 6 bases and J lost 8; bases outside the gene matches: 9. The CDR3 covers 15 residues. CDR3 coding DNA: TGTGCCAGCAGACGCACTAGCGGGGGAGGGTATGAGCAGTTCTTC. Protein: CASRRTSGGGYEQFF.

This clonotype was counted ten times or more. The gene calls are TRBV27 and TRBJ2-1; D is perhaps TRBD2 (7 bases). Germline-derived CDR1 and CDR2 are MNHEY and SMNVEV (reference sequence). This CDR3 is 12 amino acids long. V lost 7 bases and J lost 10, with 14 bases in between. The CDR3: CASTPRGGEQFF. Written as DNA, the CDR3 is TGTGCCAGCACCCCAAGGGGGGGGGAGCAGTTCTTC.

This rearrangement joins TRBV20-1 to TRBJ2-7; TRBD2 might be the D (5 bases). Germline V CDR1 and CDR2: DFQATT, SNEGSKA (reference sequence). The CDR3 extends over 11 amino acids. Trimming took 6 bases from V and 2 from J, leaving 8 bases between them. CDR3 coding DNA: TGCAGTGCAGCCGGGGCCTACGAGCAGTACTTC. Residues: CSAAGAYEQYF.